A single sample gave rise to the 16 T cell receptor beta chains below, sequenced in a study of shared clonotypes between healthy human individuals. TCRdb's copy holds only in-frame clones and misses some; the assay was immunoSEQ multiplex PCR. The sample lists approximately 710,000 clones, about 92% occurring once. Material for sequencing was memory CD8+ T cells from PBMCs. Subset here: CD45RO+ cells pooled with CCR7-negative TemRA cells. Every receptor here comes from a man younger than 35 in good health. Some clones in this sample may be carry-over from other donors' samples.

With respect to this clone: In the same sample, other DNA sequences code for this CDR3. V gene TRBV6-5 combines with J gene TRBJ1-1, with D maybe TRBD1 (5 bases). The CDR3 has 13 amino acids. The V gene's germline CDR1 is MNHEY and CDR2 SVGAGI. Trimming stripped 6 bases from V and 0 bases from J, with 8 bases between. The CDR3 nucleotides read TGTGCCAGCAGCGGGGGGATGAACACTGAAGCTTTCTTT. Translation gives CASSGGMNTEAFF.

The chain has TRBV4-1 and TRBJ1-5; possibly TRBD1 for D (5 bases). The ends were cut back, 2 bases at V and 3 bases at J, with 11 bases in the middle. CDR1 and CDR2 from the germline V gene are MGHRA and YSYEKL. CDR3 length: 15 amino acids. The CDR3 is CASSQRDSLNQPQHF. DNA of the CDR3: TGCGCCAGCAGCCAACGTGACAGCCTCAATCAGCCCCAGCATTTT.

In this sample, this clone turned up a few times. This chain uses TRBV25-1 with TRBJ1-2; D remains ambiguous. The CDR3 has 13 amino acids. V shed 6 bases and J shed 8 bases, with 16 bases lying between them. CDR1 and CDR2 (germline): MGHDK, SYGVNS. The CDR3: CASRSPGGRGYTF. CDR3 sequence (DNA): TGTGCCAGCAGATCCCCGGGAGGGAGGGGCTACACCTTC.

The CDR3 here is CASSRILDSAAEAFF. CDR3 nucleotides: TGCGCCAGCAGCCGGATTCTCGACAGTGCCGCTGAAGCTTTCTTT. The chain links TRBV4-3 to TRBJ1-1, with a tentative D call TRBD1 (5 bases). Trimming removed 4 bases at V and 6 bases at J, with 18 bases between. This CDR3 has 15 residues. The germline gives CDR1 LGHNA, CDR2 YSLEER.

Only one count was recorded for this clone. The chain employs TRBV10-3 and TRBJ2-1; 8 nucleotides align to TRBD1. The CDR3 sequence is 15 residues long. J lost 4 bases, V lost 2 bases, and 4 bases had no gene match. Germline V gene data show CDR1 as ENHRY and CDR2 as SYGVKD. This CDR3 is CAISEPRTGYNEQFF. DNA for the CDR3: TGTGCCATCAGTGAGCCAAGGACAGGGTACAATGAGCAGTTCTTC.

This clone turned up a few times. This rearrangement joins TRBV4-2 to TRBJ1-2; perhaps TRBD1 as D (5 bases). Trimming cost V 3 bases and J 6 bases, with 11 bases left between them. CDR3 length equals 13 residues. Germline CDR1 is LGHNA and CDR2 is YNFKEQ. CDR3: CASSHGGMDGYTF. As DNA, the CDR3 is TGTGCCAGCAGCCACGGGGGAATGGATGGCTACACCTTC.

The rearrangement uses TRBV7-3 and TRBJ1-2; possibly TRBD1 for D (6 bases). V lost 3 bases, J lost 5 bases, and 16 bases lay in between. The V gene's germline CDR1 is SGHTA and CDR2 FQGTGA. This CDR3 contains 15 residues. CDR3 loop: CASSLSGGDEYGYTF. DNA for the CDR3: TGTGCCAGCAGCTTGTCGGGGGGCGATGAGTATGGCTACACCTTC.

The V call is TRBV5-4, the J call TRBJ2-7; the D gene could be TRBD1 or TRBD2 (6 bases each). CDR1 SGHNT and CDR2 YYREEE come from the germline V gene (reference sequence). Trimming took off 9 bases at V and 0 bases at J, with 22 bases between the two ends. The CDR3 length is 16 residues. CDR3 DNA: TGTGCCACCTTTCGCCAAGGGGGACTTAGCTCCTACGAGCAGTACTTC. It yields the protein CATFRQGGLSSYEQYF.

The table lists this clone with a count of one. The chain couples TRBV11-2 to TRBJ1-1; the D gene is possibly TRBD1 (6 bases). The CDR3 length is 17 residues. Germline V gene lookup returns CDR1 SGHAT and CDR2 FQNNGV. V was trimmed by 6 bases and J by 4 bases, leaving 24 bases between them. CDR3 sequence: CASRTTPVVLRGTEAFF. The CDR3 DNA follows: TGTGCCAGCAGAACAACCCCGGTGGTGCTCAGGGGCACTGAAGCTTTCTTT.

V usage is TRBV19 and J usage is TRBJ2-1; a weak D match, TRBD1 (5 bases). The CDR3 loop spans 15 amino acids. V was trimmed by 8 bases and J by 7 bases, leaving 21 bases between them. Germline V gene data show CDR1 as LNHDA and CDR2 as SQIVND (reference sequence). As DNA, the CDR3 is TGTGCCAGTGGGGCCCTGGATAGCAATTTAAATGAGCAGTTCTTC. Amino acid sequence: CASGALDSNLNEQFF. The full variable domain, completed using reference TRBV19 and TRBJ2-1, is DGGITQSPKYLFRKEGQNVTLSCEQNLNHDAMYWYRQDPGQGLRLIYYSQIVNDFQKGDIAEGYSVSREKKESFPLTVTSAQKNPTAFYLCASGALDSNLNEQFFGPGTRLTVL.

The rearrangement joins TRBV2 to TRBJ1-2, with no clear D. Germline CDR1 SNHLY, CDR2 FYNNEI. The CDR3 totals 18 residues. Trimming removed 4 bases at V and 0 bases at J, with 21 bases between. Here the CDR3 DNA reads TGTGCCAGCAGTGTTCCCCTGCCGAATCCCAGCGCTAACTATGGCTACACCTTC. Its protein product is CASSVPLPNPSANYGYTF. Combining the CDR3 with reference TRBV2 and TRBJ1-2 gives the whole variable domain EPEVTQTPSHQVTQMGQEVILRCVPISNHLYFYWYRQILGQKVEFLVSFYNNEISEKSEIFDDQFSVERPDGSNFTLKIRSTKLEDSAMYFCASSVPLPNPSANYGYTFGSGTRLTVV.

The gene calls are TRBV7-9 and TRBJ2-1; TRBD2 might be the D (6 bases). Trimming removed 0 bases at V and 5 bases at J, with 8 bases between. This CDR3 has 14 amino acids. Germline CDR1 and CDR2: SEHNR and FQNEAQ (reference sequence). The chain's CDR3 is CASSLAGGHNEQFF. The CDR3 coding sequence is TGTGCCAGCAGCTTAGCGGGAGGCCACAATGAGCAGTTCTTC.

The chain has TRBV9 and TRBJ2-3; 7 bases match TRBD1. Germline CDR1 and CDR2: SGDLS and YYNGEE. This CDR3 is 16 amino acids long. V was clipped by 3 bases and J by 0 bases; unmatched bases: 7. The CDR3 sequence is CASSARQGLSTDTQYF. In nucleotides, the CDR3 is TGTGCCAGCAGCGCCCGACAGGGTCTTAGCACAGATACGCAGTATTTT.

Only one count was recorded for this clone. The rearrangement links TRBV6-5 to TRBJ2-2; D possibly corresponds to TRBD2 (5 bases). The germline V and J ends were trimmed by 4 bases and 6 bases, with 18 bases remaining between them. CDR1 is MNHEY and CDR2 is SVGAGI in the germline V gene. This CDR3 spans 16 amino acids. The CDR3 bases are TGTGCCAGCAGTTCCCGAGGCCGGATCGGGGCCGGGGAGCTGTTTTTT. It is translated as CASSSRGRIGAGELFF.

The J gene is TRBJ2-1, the V gene TRBV5-1, with D perhaps being TRBD1 or TRBD2 (5 bases each). Germline CDR1 and CDR2: SGHRS and YFSETQ. V lost 0 bases, J lost 4 bases, and 11 bases lay in between. The CDR3 consists of 15 residues. The CDR3 nucleotides are TGCGCCAGCAGCTTGGTGGGGGATTTATACAATGAGCAGTTCTTC. Its protein is CASSLVGDLYNEQFF.

This chain joins TRBV5-1 and TRBJ2-1, with 10 bases aligning to TRBD2. The CDR3 is made up of 16 amino acids. Germline V lookup: CDR1 SGHRS, CDR2 YFSETQ. V dropped 5 bases and J dropped 4; count of bases not matched to a gene: 9. The CDR3 is CASRVTSGITYNEQFF. The CDR3 DNA is TGCGCCAGCAGGGTAACTAGCGGGATTACATACAATGAGCAGTTCTTC.